The clone carrying this T cell receptor beta chain was counted between two and nine times. The antigen is undetermined. V was trimmed by 7 bases and J by 0 bases, leaving 17 bases between them. The CDR3 totals 16 residues. This record belongs to a study of CD8 T cells in ankylosing spondylitis. Findings and limits, study-wide: Ankylosing spondylitis blood appeared to be characterized by a TCR beta motif of about 8 highly homologous variants. Disease-linked clones reportedly concentrated significantly in matched ankylosing spondylitis synovial fluid. Past studies reported some motif variants in reactive arthritis synovial fluid and blood.

Scientists made TCR beta libraries using quantitative 5'-RACE with molecular barcodes. TCRdb analysed the 5' RACE reads with MiXCR anew, one entry per CDR3 protein. The sample comprises around 340,000 distinct CDR3 sequences, 20% to 25% of which are singletons, and under 15% rests with the top ten. This TCR was sampled from a male donor with ankylosing spondylitis or in good health (not recorded which). J is TRBJ2-3 and V is TRBV12-3 or TRBV12-4; tentative D call: TRBD2 (5 bases). Sequenced input: blood, either unsorted or a sorted T cell fraction (not recorded which). The CDR3 spells CASTGGRYPSTDTQYF. The CDR3 coding sequence is TGTGCCAGCACAGGAGGACGCTACCCTAGCACAGATACGCAGTATTTT.